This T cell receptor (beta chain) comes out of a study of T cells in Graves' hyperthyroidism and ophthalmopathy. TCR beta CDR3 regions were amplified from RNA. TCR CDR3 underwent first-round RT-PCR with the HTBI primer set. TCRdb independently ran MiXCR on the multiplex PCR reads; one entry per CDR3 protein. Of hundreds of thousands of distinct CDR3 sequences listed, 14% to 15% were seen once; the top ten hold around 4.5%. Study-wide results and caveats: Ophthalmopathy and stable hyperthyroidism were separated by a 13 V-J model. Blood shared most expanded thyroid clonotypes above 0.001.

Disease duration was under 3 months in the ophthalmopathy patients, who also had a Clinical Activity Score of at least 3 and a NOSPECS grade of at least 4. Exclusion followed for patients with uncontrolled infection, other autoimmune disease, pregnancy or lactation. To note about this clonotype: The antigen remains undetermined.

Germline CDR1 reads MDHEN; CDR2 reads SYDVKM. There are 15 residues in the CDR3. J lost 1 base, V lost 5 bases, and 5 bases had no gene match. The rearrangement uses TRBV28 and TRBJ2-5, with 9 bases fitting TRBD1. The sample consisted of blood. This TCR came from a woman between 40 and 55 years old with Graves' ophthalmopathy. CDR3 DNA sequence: TGTGCCAGCAGTCCTAACAGGGGGCCCCAAGAGACCCAGTACTTC. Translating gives CASSPNRGPQETQYF. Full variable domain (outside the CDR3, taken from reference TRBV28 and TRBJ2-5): DVKVTQSSRYLVKRTGEKVFLECVQDMDHENMFWYRQDPGLGLRLIYFSYDVKMKEKGDIPEGYSVSREKKERFSLILESASTNQTSMYLCASSPNRGPQETQYFGPGTRLLVL.